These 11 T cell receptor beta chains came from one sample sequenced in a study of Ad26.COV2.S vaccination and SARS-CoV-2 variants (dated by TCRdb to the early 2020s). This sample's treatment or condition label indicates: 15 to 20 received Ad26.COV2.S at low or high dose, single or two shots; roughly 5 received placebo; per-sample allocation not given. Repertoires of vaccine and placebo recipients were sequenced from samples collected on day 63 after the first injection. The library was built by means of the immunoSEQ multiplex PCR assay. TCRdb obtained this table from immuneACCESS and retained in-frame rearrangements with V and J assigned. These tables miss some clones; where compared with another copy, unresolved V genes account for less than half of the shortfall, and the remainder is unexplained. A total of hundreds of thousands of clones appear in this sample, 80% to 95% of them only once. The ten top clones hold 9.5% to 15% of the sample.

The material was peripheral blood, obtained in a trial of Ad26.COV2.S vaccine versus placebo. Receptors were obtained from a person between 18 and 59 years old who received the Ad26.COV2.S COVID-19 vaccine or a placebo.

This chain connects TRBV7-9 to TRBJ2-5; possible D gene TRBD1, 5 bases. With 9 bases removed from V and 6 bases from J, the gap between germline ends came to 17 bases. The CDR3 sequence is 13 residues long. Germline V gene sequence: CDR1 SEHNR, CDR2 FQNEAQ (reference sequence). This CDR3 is CASAASRAQTQYF. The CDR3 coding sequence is TGTGCCAGTGCGGCAAGCAGGGCCCAGACCCAGTACTTC.

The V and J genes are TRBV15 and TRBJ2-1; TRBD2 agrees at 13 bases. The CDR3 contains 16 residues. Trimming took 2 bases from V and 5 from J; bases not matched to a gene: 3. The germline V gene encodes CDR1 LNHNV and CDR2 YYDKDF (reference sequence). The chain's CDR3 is CATSRLGLAGHNEQFF. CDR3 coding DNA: TGTGCCACCAGCAGATTGGGACTAGCGGGACACAATGAGCAGTTCTTC.

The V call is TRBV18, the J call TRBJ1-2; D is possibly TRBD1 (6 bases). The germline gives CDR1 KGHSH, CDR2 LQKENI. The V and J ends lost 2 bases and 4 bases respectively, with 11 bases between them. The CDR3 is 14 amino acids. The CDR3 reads CASSPEQGPYGYTF. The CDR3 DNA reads TGTGCCAGCTCACCAGAGCAGGGGCCCTATGGCTACACCTTC.

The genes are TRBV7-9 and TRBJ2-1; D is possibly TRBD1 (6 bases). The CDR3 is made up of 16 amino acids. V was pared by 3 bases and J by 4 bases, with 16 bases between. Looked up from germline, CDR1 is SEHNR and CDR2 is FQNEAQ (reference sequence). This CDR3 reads CASSLVGTFLYNEQFF. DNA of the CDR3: TGTGCCAGCAGCTTGGTCGGGACATTCCTTTACAATGAGCAGTTCTTC.

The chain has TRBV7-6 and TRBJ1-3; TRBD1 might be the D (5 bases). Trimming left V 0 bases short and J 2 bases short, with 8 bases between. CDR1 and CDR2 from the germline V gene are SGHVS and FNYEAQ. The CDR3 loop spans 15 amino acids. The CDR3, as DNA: TGTGCCAGCAGCTTAGCGGGAGGGGCTGGAAACACCATATATTTT. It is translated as CASSLAGGAGNTIYF.

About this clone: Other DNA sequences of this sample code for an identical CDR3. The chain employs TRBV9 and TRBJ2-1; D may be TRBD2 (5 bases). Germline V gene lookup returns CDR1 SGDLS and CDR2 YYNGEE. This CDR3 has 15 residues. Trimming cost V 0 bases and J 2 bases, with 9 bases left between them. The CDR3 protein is CASSVGSGPYNEQFF. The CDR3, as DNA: TGTGCCAGCAGCGTAGGGAGCGGCCCCTACAATGAGCAGTTCTTC.

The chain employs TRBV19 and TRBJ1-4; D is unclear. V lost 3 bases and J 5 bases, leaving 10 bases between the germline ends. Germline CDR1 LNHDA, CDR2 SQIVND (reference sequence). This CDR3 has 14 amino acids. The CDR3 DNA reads TGTGCCAGTAGTATTAACGTGGAGAATGAAAAACTGTTTTTT. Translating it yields CASSINVENEKLFF.

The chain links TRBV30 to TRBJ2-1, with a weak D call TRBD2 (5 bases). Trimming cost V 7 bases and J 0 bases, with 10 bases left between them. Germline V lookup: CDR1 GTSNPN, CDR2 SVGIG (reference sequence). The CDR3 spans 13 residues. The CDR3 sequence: CAFYRDSYNEQFF. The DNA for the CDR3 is TGTGCCTTCTACCGGGACTCCTACAATGAGCAGTTCTTC.

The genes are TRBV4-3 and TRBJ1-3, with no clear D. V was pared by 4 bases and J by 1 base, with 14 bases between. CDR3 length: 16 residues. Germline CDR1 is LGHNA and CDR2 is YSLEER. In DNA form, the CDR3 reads TGCGCCAGCAGCCCTCCCCGGGAAGAATCTGGAAACACCATATATTTT. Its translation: CASSPPREESGNTIYF.

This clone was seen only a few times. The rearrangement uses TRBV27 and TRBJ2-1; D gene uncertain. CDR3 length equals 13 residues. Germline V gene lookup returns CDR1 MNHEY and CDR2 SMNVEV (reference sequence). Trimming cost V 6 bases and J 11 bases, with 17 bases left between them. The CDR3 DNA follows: TGTGCCAGCAGCCTTGGGCAGGTTGAGAAGCAGTTCTTC. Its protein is CASSLGQVEKQFF.

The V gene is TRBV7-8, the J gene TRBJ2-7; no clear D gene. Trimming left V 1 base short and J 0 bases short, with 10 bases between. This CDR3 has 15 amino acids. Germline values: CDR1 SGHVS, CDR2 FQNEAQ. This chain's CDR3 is CASSLEVLSSYEQYF. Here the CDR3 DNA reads TGTGCCAGCAGCTTAGAGGTCCTGAGCTCCTACGAGCAGTACTTC. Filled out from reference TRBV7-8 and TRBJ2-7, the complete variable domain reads GAGVSQSPRYKVAKRGQDVALRCDPISGHVSLFWYQQALGQGPEFLTYFQNEAQLDKSGLPSDRFFAERPEGSVSTLKIQRTQQEDSAVYLCASSLEVLSSYEQYFGPGTRLTVT.